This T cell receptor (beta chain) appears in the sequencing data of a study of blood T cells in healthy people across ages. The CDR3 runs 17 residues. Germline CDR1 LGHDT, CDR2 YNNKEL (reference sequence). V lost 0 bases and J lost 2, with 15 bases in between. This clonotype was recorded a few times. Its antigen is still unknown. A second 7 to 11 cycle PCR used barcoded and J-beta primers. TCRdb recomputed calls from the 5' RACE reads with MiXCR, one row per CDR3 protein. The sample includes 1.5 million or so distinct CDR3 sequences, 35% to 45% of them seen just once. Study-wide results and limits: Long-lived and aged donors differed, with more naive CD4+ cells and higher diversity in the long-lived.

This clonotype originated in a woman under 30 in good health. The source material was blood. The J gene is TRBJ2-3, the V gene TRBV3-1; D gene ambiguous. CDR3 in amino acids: CASSQEEPWFATDTQYF. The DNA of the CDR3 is TGTGCCAGCAGCCAAGAGGAGCCCTGGTTTGCCACAGATACGCAGTATTTT.